The subject of this entry is one T cell receptor beta chain. Its matching antigen is unknown. These data belong to a study of CXCR3-negative and CXCR3-positive naive CD8 T cells. Study at large: TRB reads totalled about 140 million, about 1.5 +/- 0.3 million per library.

CDR1 SQVTM and CDR2 ANQGSEA come from the germline V gene. CDR3 length: 12 residues. The study, taken as a whole, reports: Naive CXCR3-negative and CXCR3-positive cells had similar TRBV-TRBJ usage; memory differed. CXCR3 expression partially decreased after cryopreservation; most assays used fresh PBMCs.

The sorting of each CD8+ T cell subset was done in triplicate, at some 270,000 cells each. UMI-labeled 5' RACE yielded the TRB cDNA libraries. From the 5' RACE reads, TCRdb lists one entry per CDR3 protein and no DNA. The sample yields 48,000 or so distinct CDR3 sequences, of which the top ten take up about 15%. This TCR was recovered from a human donor in good health. Some clones in this sample may be carry-over from other donors' samples. The sequenced sample consisted of memory CD8+ T cells from blood. The chain is built from TRBV29-1 and TRBJ2-2; TCRdb's D call, TRBD1, is unchecked because there is no DNA. The CDR3 loop is CSAEGDTGELFF.